The 18 T cell receptor beta chains reported below all come from one sample, sequenced in a study of T-cell reconstitution after alpha-beta-depleted transplantation in children. The library targeted TCRbeta and was prepared with unique molecular identifiers. A single record per CDR3 protein comes from TCRdb applying MiXCR to the PCR reads. The sample includes under 60,000 distinct CDR3 sequences, more than 5% seen only once; the top ten take 30% to 35%. The sequencing here drew on PBMCs, mostly from graft donor cells, taken 60 days after TCRalphabeta/CD19-depleted stem cell transplant. The receptors here all came from a female patient younger than 10 who had a stem cell transplant for aplastic anemia, so the T cells may come from the graft donor.

The chain couples TRBV12-3 or TRBV12-4 to TRBJ1-2; D call uncertain. V was clipped by 0 bases and J by 3 bases, with 11 bases between them. This CDR3 is built from 15 residues. CDR3 residues: CASSLAGTEYYGYTF. The CDR3 coding sequence is TGTGCCAGCAGTTTAGCGGGTACAGAGTACTATGGCTACACCTTC.

This clonotype has at least ten counts. V usage is TRBV12-3 or TRBV12-4 and J usage is TRBJ1-2, with TRBD1 identical over 7 bases. V trimming: 5 bases; J trimming: 1 base; junction bases outside the gene matches: 10. The CDR3 covers 16 residues. As DNA, the CDR3 is TGTGCCAGCAGTCCGGTCGGGGACAGATTTAACTATGGCTACACCTTC. Its protein is CASSPVGDRFNYGYTF.

This clonotype was seen ten or more times. V usage is TRBV29-1 and J usage is TRBJ2-1; possibly TRBD2 for D (5 bases). This CDR3 contains 12 residues. Germline loops: CDR1 SQVTM, CDR2 ANQGSEA. The V end was cut by 4 bases, the J end by 5 bases, with 9 bases between. The CDR3 reads CSVGFGNNEQFF. DNA for the CDR3: TGCAGCGTTGGGTTCGGGAACAATGAGCAGTTCTTC.

The chain joins TRBV2 to TRBJ1-4; 9 nucleotides line up with TRBD1. The trim removed 6 bases at V and 8 bases at J, leaving 7 bases unmatched. The germline V gene encodes CDR1 SNHLY and CDR2 FYNNEI. This CDR3 spans 14 amino acids. The CDR3 sequence is CASRLGQGSEKLFF. The CDR3, as DNA: TGTGCCAGCAGACTGGGACAGGGATCCGAAAAACTGTTTTTT.

This clonotype was seen ten or more times. This chain uses TRBV7-9 with TRBJ2-7; D gene ambiguous. Germline assignment: CDR1 SEHNR and CDR2 FQNEAQ (reference sequence). Trimming pared 4 bases from V and 1 base from J, leaving 5 bases between. The CDR3 length is 12 residues. This chain's CDR3 is CASSWLSYEQYV. In DNA, the CDR3 is TGTGCCAGCAGCTGGCTATCCTACGAGCAGTACGTC.

The chain uses TRBV20-1 and TRBJ1-6, with a weak D call TRBD1 (5 bases). The CDR3 contains 14 residues. CDR1 and CDR2 (germline): DFQATT, SNEGSKA (reference sequence). With 1 base removed from V and 7 bases from J, the gap between germline ends came to 11 bases. The CDR3 DNA reads TGCAGTGCTAGAGTGGGGACGGGGAATTCACCCCTCCACTTT. It specifies CSARVGTGNSPLHF.

This clonotype was seen at least ten times. The J gene is TRBJ2-1, the V gene TRBV3-1, with D uncertain. In germline, CDR1 is LGHDT, CDR2 YNNKEL (reference sequence). The CDR3 is 15 residues long. V gave up 1 base and J gave up 4 bases, with 11 bases separating them. CDR3: CASSQVIASYNEQFF. CDR3 nucleotides: TGTGCCAGCAGCCAAGTTATCGCCTCATACAATGAGCAGTTCTTC.

This clonotype has a count of ten or more. The chain carries TRBV28 and TRBJ1-1; weak D call: TRBD1 (5 bases). Germline V gene lookup returns CDR1 MDHEN and CDR2 SYDVKM. The CDR3 has 13 amino acids. V was clipped by 6 bases and J by 0 bases, with 8 bases between them. DNA of the CDR3: TGTGCCAGCAGATCGACAGTGAACACTGAAGCTTTCTTT. This encodes CASRSTVNTEAFF.

There are many counts of this clonotype. The chain is built from TRBV4-2 and TRBJ1-4; D might be TRBD1 (5 bases). The CDR3 runs 15 residues. Germline V lookup: CDR1 LGHNA, CDR2 YNFKEQ. Trimming cost V 1 base and J 4 bases, with 10 bases left between them. This chain's CDR3 is CASSQAGPYNEKLFF. The DNA for the CDR3 is TGTGCCAGCAGCCAAGCGGGACCTTATAATGAAAAACTGTTTTTT.

This clonotype was observed many times. This CDR3 is CASSLTPNYEQYF. CDR3 DNA sequence: TGTGCCAGCAGTTTAACACCCAACTACGAGCAGTACTTC. The J gene is TRBJ2-7, the V gene TRBV28; D call uncertain. This CDR3 comprises 13 residues. CDR1 is MDHEN and CDR2 is SYDVKM in the germline V gene. V was pared by 2 bases and J by 3 bases, with 8 bases between.

This clonotype appeared many times. This chain connects TRBV19 to TRBJ2-1; D is uncertain. The V gene's germline CDR1 is LNHDA and CDR2 SQIVND (reference sequence). With 7 bases removed from V and 8 bases from J, the gap between germline ends came to 18 bases. The CDR3 extends over 14 amino acids. In DNA, the CDR3 is TGTGCCAGTAATCCACGAGGCGAGGTCGATGAGCAGTTCTTC. This sequence encodes CASNPRGEVDEQFF.

This clonotype was seen ten or more times. V is TRBV12-3 or TRBV12-4 and J is TRBJ1-2; possible D gene TRBD1, 5 bases. V was clipped by 6 bases and J by 4 bases, with 12 bases between them. The CDR3 runs to 13 residues. CDR3 residues: CASSVPGSYGYTF. In DNA form, the CDR3 reads TGTGCCAGCAGCGTACCAGGGAGCTATGGCTACACCTTC.

This clonotype was detected ten times or more. This chain connects TRBV18 to TRBJ2-1; 7 positions match TRBD2. The CDR3 extends over 17 amino acids. Per germline, CDR1 KGHSH and CDR2 LQKENI. V lost 4 bases and J lost 5; bases outside the gene matches: 14. DNA for the CDR3: TGTGCCAGCTCACGTCGACAGCTAGCGGCTACTCACAATGAGCAGTTCTTC. This translates into CASSRRQLAATHNEQFF.

The chain links TRBV7-9 to TRBJ2-2; D gene uncertain. The V and J ends lost 5 bases and 6 bases respectively, with 19 bases between them. The germline CDR1 and CDR2 sequences are SEHNR and FQNEAQ (reference sequence). The length of the CDR3 is 16 residues. CDR3 bases: TGTGCCAGCAGCCCACACAGACCCCGGAAGGCCGGGGAGCTGTTTTTT. Translation: CASSPHRPRKAGELFF.

Ten or more counts support this clonotype. The rearrangement joins TRBV28 to TRBJ1-6; weak D call: TRBD1 (5 bases). This CDR3 has 14 residues. The germline V gene encodes CDR1 MDHEN and CDR2 SYDVKM. With 7 bases removed from V and 10 bases from J, the gap between germline ends came to 17 bases. The CDR3 is CASTPGQGGSPLHF. In DNA form, the CDR3 reads TGTGCCAGCACCCCGGGGCAGGGAGGGTCACCCCTCCACTTT.

This clonotype was observed many times. The genes are TRBV29-1 and TRBJ2-7, with a possible D match to TRBD1 (6 bases). The germline gives CDR1 SQVTM, CDR2 ANQGSEA. CDR3 length: 13 residues. Trimming took 4 bases from V and 2 from J, leaving 12 bases between them. CDR3 protein: CSVGRQVPYEQYF. CDR3 nucleotide sequence: TGCAGCGTTGGGCGACAGGTACCCTACGAGCAGTACTTC.

In this sample, this clonotype turned up many times. This chain connects TRBV4-1 to TRBJ1-2; D might be TRBD1 (5 bases). Germline loops: CDR1 MGHRA, CDR2 YSYEKL. The CDR3 covers 14 residues. The V end lost 2 bases, the J end lost 7 bases, and 14 bases lay between the germline ends. The CDR3 protein is CASSQFDGAGGYTF. Written as DNA, the CDR3 is TGCGCCAGCAGCCAATTTGACGGGGCAGGTGGCTACACCTTC.

In its sample, this clonotype was seen many times. The chain carries TRBV20-1 and TRBJ2-5, with 10 bases aligning to TRBD1. The germline CDR1 and CDR2 sequences are DFQATT and SNEGSKA (reference sequence). The CDR3 has 14 residues. V lost 5 bases and J lost 5; bases outside the gene matches: 8. CDR3 in amino acids: CSADRQGAQETQYF. As DNA, the CDR3 is TGCAGTGCTGACAGACAGGGGGCGCAGGAGACCCAGTACTTC.